This T cell receptor (beta chain) was identified in a study of CD8+CD57+ T cells in acquired aplastic anemia. Sequencing was done on patients that had shown CD8+CD57+ cell expansion by flow cytometry. With no exception, the patients had severe acquired aplastic anemia. CDR1 is SGHRS and CDR2 is YFSETQ in the germline V gene. V lost 1 base and J lost 5, with 18 bases in between. The CDR3 is 16 residues long. Genomic DNA acted as the template from which TCR beta VDJ combination and CDR3 sequence profiling were carried out. TCRdb ran MiXCR on the reads and lists one entry per CDR3 protein. The table has around 430,000 distinct CDR3 sequences, around a third seen once.

This TCR came from a human donor with aplastic anemia. V usage is TRBV5-1 and J usage is TRBJ2-5; tentative D call: TRBD2 (6 bases). Input material: sorted CD4+, CD8+, or CD8+CD57+ T cells (not recorded which) from PBMCs. CDR3 nucleotide sequence: TGCGCCAGCAGCTTGAGTCCTCGAGCGGGTCTGGAGACCCAGTACTTC. Translated, it gives CASSLSPRAGLETQYF.